Listed below are T cell receptor beta chains from one sample, sequenced in a study of T cells in Graves' hyperthyroidism and ophthalmopathy. One entry per CDR3 protein, called by TCRdb with MiXCR from the multiplex PCR reads. The data show a few hundred thousand distinct CDR3 sequences, with around 18% seen just once and just under 45% held by the top ten. The sample was blood. All receptors derive from a man aged 35-49 years with Graves' hyperthyroidism. Each CDR3 is given with its conserved first and last residue. Each record gives: V gene, CDR3 protein.

TRBV7-9	CASSSLAGGDEQFF
TRBV7-3	CASSRGGGASASGNEQFF
TRBV9	CASSVGGGAVFTDTQYF
TRBV7-9	CASSSERGANSYNEQFF
TRBV5-6	CASSLQLAKNIQYF
TRBV18	CASSANYEQYF
TRBV19	CASSRTTFRGSNTEAFF
TRBV5-1	CASSTQGQGYEQYF
TRBV12-3/TRBV12-4	CASSLMLVGYTF
TRBV7-2	CASSQAAAGGFTEAFF